This T cell receptor beta chain comes out of a study of T cell changes during pregnancy in multiple sclerosis. V was shortened by 1 base and J by 8 bases, with 12 bases between the two germline ends. CDR1 LGHNA and CDR2 YNFKEQ come from the germline V gene. The CDR3 runs 15 residues. The assay was immunoSEQ multiplex PCR, and TCRdb's table has in-frame clones only and misses some. The sample shows 85,000 to 110,000 clones, around nine tenths of them seen only once. This clonotype was sampled from a female donor with multiple sclerosis, enrolled in a pregnancy study. The chain links TRBV4-2 to TRBJ1-6; D not certain. The sequences come from peripheral blood, collected after pregnancy. CDR3 bases: TGTGCCAGCAGCCAAGCCCAAAACAACGATTCACCCCTCCACTTT. It yields the protein CASSQAQNNDSPLHF.